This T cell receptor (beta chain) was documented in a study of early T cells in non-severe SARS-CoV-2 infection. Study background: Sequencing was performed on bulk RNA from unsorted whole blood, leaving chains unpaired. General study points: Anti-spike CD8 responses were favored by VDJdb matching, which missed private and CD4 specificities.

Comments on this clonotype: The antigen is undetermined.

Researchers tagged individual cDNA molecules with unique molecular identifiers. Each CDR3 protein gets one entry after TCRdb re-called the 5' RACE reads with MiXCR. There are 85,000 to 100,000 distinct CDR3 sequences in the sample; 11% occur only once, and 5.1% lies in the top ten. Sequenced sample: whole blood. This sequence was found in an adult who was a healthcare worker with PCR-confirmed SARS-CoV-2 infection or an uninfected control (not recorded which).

CDR3 bases: TGTGCCAGCAGCCCTGCAGGGGCGCCTGGCTACACCTTC. Encoded protein: CASSPAGAPGYTF. The rearrangement links TRBV9 to TRBJ1-2, with D perhaps matching TRBD1 (6 bases). The V gene lost 4 bases and the J gene lost 7 bases, with 14 bases spanning the gap. The CDR3 sequence is 13 residues long. Germline CDR1 SGDLS, CDR2 YYNGEE.